This T cell receptor (beta chain) came from a study of PD-L1 blockade in urothelial cancer. About the research overall: Blood-derived samples held a median roughly 140,000 T cells.

Spike-ins of synthetic TCR analog templates went into each PCR. Repertoires were generated with immunoSEQ multiplex PCR, while TCRdb's copy carries only in-frame clones and drops some. The sample yields 38,000 or so clones, 65% to 85% seen once. In the case of this clone: Its antigen is unidentified.

The study's findings and limits: Durable-benefit patients expanded tumor-associated blood clones more at 3 weeks.

Patient sample counts ranged from 1 to 8, pretreatment and on-treatment. CDR1 and CDR2 (germline): MNHEY, SMNVEV (reference sequence). This CDR3 spans 17 amino acids. J was trimmed by 0 bases and V by 3 bases; bases with no gene match: 8. This specimen was PBMCs, taken around atezolizumab (anti-PD-L1) treatment. The chain is built from TRBV27 and TRBJ1-5; 7 bases line up with TRBD1. The clonotype originates from a man aged 55 to 70 with urothelial cancer. The CDR3 region is CASSLEGAVYSNQPQHF. CDR3 in DNA: TGTGCCAGCAGTTTGGAGGGGGCTGTCTATAGCAATCAGCCCCAGCATTTT.